The rows below give T cell receptor beta chains drawn from one sample of a study of identical twins. TCRdb analysed the 5' RACE reads with MiXCR anew, one entry per CDR3 protein. Found here are approximately 240,000 distinct CDR3 sequences, around 15% of them singletons; the top ten hold approximately 8.8%. Source material: memory (CD45RO+) T cells sorted from blood. The source is a woman aged 18-30 years in good health. Both conserved end residues are part of each CDR3. The D gene is left open where the match is weak. Clone size is shown for a subset of rows, as once, few, many or a class of expanded clone.

V	size	J	D	DNA	CDR3
TRBV30	.	TRBJ2-3	TRBD2	TGTGCCTGGAGTCTGATAGCGGGAGGCACAGATACGCAGTATTTT	CAWSLIAGGTDTQYF
TRBV19	many	TRBJ2-7	.	TGTGCCAGTAGTGTGGGTGACGAGCAGTACTTC	CASSVGDEQYF
TRBV12-3/TRBV12-4	many	TRBJ1-5	.	TGTGCCAGCAGTTCCCTGATCGGAGGACGCAATCAGCCCCAGCATTTT	CASSSLIGGRNQPQHF
TRBV5-6	few	TRBJ2-7	TRBD1	TGTGCCAGCAGCTTGTGGGACAGGGGCATGTACGAGCAGTACTTC	CASSLWDRGMYEQYF
TRBV29-1	.	TRBJ2-5	.	TGCAGCTTTGGGGGGGAGACCCAGTACTTC	CSFGGETQYF
TRBV10-3	.	TRBJ2-2	.	TGTGCCATCAGTGAGTCGATGGCAAACGGGGAGCTGTTTTTT	CAISESMANGELFF
TRBV29-1	few	TRBJ1-1	TRBD1	TGCAGAGTCGGACAGGGTACGAACACTGAAGCTTTCTTT	CRVGQGTNTEAFF
TRBV6-1	.	TRBJ2-2	TRBD2	TGTGCCAGCAGTCGCGATATAGCGGGAGTACGATACGCCGGGGAGCTGTTTTTT	CASSRDIAGVRYAGELFF
TRBV27	.	TRBJ2-1	TRBD1	TGTGCCAGCAGGCGGGACAGGACCTACAATGAGCAGTTCTTC	CASRRDRTYNEQFF
TRBV6-5	.	TRBJ1-3	.	TGTGCCAGCAGTTACACTGGCAAGGAAAACACCATATATTTT	CASSYTGKENTIYF
TRBV5-1	.	TRBJ1-2	.	TGCGCCAGCAGCTTGGGTCGGCAGGGACCTAATGGCTACACCTTC	CASSLGRQGPNGYTF
TRBV20-1	many	TRBJ2-7	TRBD2	TGCAGTGCCTCCCCCGGGACTAGCGGCTCCTACGAGCAGTACTTC	CSASPGTSGSYEQYF
TRBV5-1	few	TRBJ1-2	.	TGCGCCAGCAGCTTTGAGCGCGGCTATGGCTACACCTTC	CASSFERGYGYTF
TRBV12-3/TRBV12-4	many	TRBJ2-1	.	TGTGCCAGCAGTAAGGGGGGGGGCTCCTACAATGAGCAGTTCTTC	CASSKGGGSYNEQFF
TRBV7-2	many	TRBJ2-7	.	TGTGCCAGCAGCTTAAGAAACTCCTACGAGCAGTACTTC	CASSLRNSYEQYF
TRBV20-1	few	TRBJ2-3	TRBD2	TGCAGTGCTCAATCTCCGACTAGCGGGACAGATACGCAGTATTTT	CSAQSPTSGTDTQYF
TRBV5-5	few	TRBJ1-4	.	TGTGCCAGATCGCAGCGGAATGAAAAACTGTTTTTT	CARSQRNEKLFF
TRBV6-5	many	TRBJ1-1	.	TGTGCCAGCAGTTACGGGGCAGGGAAGGTTAAGGCTTTCTTT	CASSYGAGKVKAFF
TRBV12-3/TRBV12-4	many	TRBJ2-2	.	TGTGCCAGCAGTTTAAGTGGCAGCACCGGGGAGCTGTTTTTT	CASSLSGSTGELFF
TRBV20-1	many	TRBJ2-3	.	TGCAGTGGGGGGGGGCGGATAGATACGCAGTATTTT	CSGGGRIDTQYF
TRBV12-3/TRBV12-4	.	TRBJ1-2	.	TGTGCCAGCACAATCGGGCGCAACTATGGCTACACCTTC	CASTIGRNYGYTF
TRBV7-8	few	TRBJ1-1	.	TGTGCCAGCAGCTTAGAGGATTTCGGATTAGCTTTCTTT	CASSLEDFGLAFF
TRBV5-6	.	TRBJ2-7	TRBD1	TGTGCCAGCAGCCCCGGGACAGGGGGGGACGAGCAGTACTTC	CASSPGTGGDEQYF
TRBV27	.	TRBJ1-1	.	TGTGCCAGCAGTTTACGGGATGGTAGGACTGAAGCTTTCTTT	CASSLRDGRTEAFF
TRBV6-1	few	TRBJ2-1	TRBD2	TGTGCCAGCCGGGCTAGCGGGACCCTAACTTACAATGAGCAGTTCTTC	CASRASGTLTYNEQFF
TRBV20-1	few	TRBJ1-2	.	TGCAGTGCTAGAGGCGGGGGACGCTACACCTTC	CSARGGGRYTF
TRBV6-1	many	TRBJ2-5	TRBD2	TGTGCCAGCCGGAAGAGCGGGGAAGAGACCCAGTACTTC	CASRKSGEETQYF
TRBV20-1	few	TRBJ2-1	.	TGCAGTGCTTCCTCCCATGGGGAGAGAGTCTACAATGAGCAGTTCTTC	CSASSHGERVYNEQFF
TRBV6-1	.	TRBJ2-7	TRBD2	TGTGCCAGCAGTCCCTTGGGCGGGGGAGCCTACGAGCAGTACTTC	CASSPLGGGAYEQYF
TRBV30	few	TRBJ2-5	TRBD2	TGTGCCTGGAGGGGACTAGTCGGGCCCCAGTACTTC	CAWRGLVGPQYF
TRBV4-1	few	TRBJ2-7	.	TGCGCCAGCAGCCAAGCGGCAGATATAACCTACGAGCAGTACTTC	CASSQAADITYEQYF
TRBV20-1	.	TRBJ1-4	.	TGCAGTGCTAGAGATACTGTGGACGAAAAACTGTTTTTT	CSARDTVDEKLFF
TRBV7-7	many	TRBJ2-1	.	TGTGCCAGCAGCTCTTCCGGATGGAATGAGCAGTTCTTC	CASSSSGWNEQFF
TRBV5-1	few	TRBJ1-2	.	TGCGCCAGCAGCTTTCAGGTTTCGGCTGGCTACACCTTC	CASSFQVSAGYTF
TRBV6-1	few	TRBJ2-3	TRBD2	TGTGCCAGCAGTGAAGAGGCGGGAGGGCCAGATACGCAGTATTTT	CASSEEAGGPDTQYF
TRBV3-1	many	TRBJ2-7	TRBD2	TGTGCCAGCAGCCAACTCGCCCTACTAGCGGGAGAAGGCTACGAGCAGTACTTC	CASSQLALLAGEGYEQYF
TRBV5-1	.	TRBJ1-5	.	TGCGCCAGCAGCTTACATTTCAATCAGCCCCAGCATTTT	CASSLHFNQPQHF